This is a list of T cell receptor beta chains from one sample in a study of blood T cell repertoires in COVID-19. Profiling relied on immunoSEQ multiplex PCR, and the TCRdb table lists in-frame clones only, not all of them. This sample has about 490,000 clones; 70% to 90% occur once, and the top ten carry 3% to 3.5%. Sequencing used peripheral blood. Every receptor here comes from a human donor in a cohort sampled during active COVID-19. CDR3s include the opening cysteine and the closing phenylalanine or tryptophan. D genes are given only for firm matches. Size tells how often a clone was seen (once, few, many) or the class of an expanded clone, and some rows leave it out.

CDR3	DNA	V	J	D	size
CAWRGQGAGSNYGYTF	TGTGCCTGGAGGGGACAGGGGGCTGGATCTAACTATGGCTACACCTTC	TRBV30	TRBJ1-2	TRBD1	few
CASRRLGSTEAFF	TGTGCCAGTAGGCGGCTAGGAAGCACTGAAGCTTTCTTT	TRBV19	TRBJ1-1	NA	NA
CASSLEGGRTYEQYF	TGTGCCAGCAGCTTGGAAGGGGGCCGAACCTACGAGCAGTACTTC	TRBV7-2	TRBJ2-7	TRBD1	NA
CASRRGQAGEKLFF	TGTGCCAGCAGGCGAGGACAGGCCGGGGAAAAACTGTTTTTT	TRBV27	TRBJ1-4	TRBD1	NA
CASAGRGWYEQYF	TGTGCTTCCGCGGGCCGGGGATGGTACGAGCAGTACTTC	TRBV12-5	TRBJ2-7	NA	NA
CASGTGAYNEQFF	TGTGCCAGTGGGACAGGGGCCTACAATGAGCAGTTCTTC	TRBV28	TRBJ2-1	TRBD1	NA
CASSPNRGGLAGLDEQYF	TGTGCCAGCAGTCCCAACCGAGGGGGACTAGCGGGTCTCGACGAGCAGTACTTC	TRBV27	TRBJ2-7	TRBD2	NA
CASSPTYFMNTEAFF	TGTGCCAGCAGTCCCACCTATTTCATGAACACTGAAGCTTTCTTT	TRBV6-5	TRBJ1-1	NA	NA
CASRPSGQGASEQYF	TGCGCCAGCAGACCGTCGGGACAGGGGGCGTCCGAGCAGTACTTC	TRBV5-1	TRBJ2-7	TRBD1	NA
CASSQGTFGYEQYF	TGTGCCAGCAGCCAAGGGACATTTGGGTACGAGCAGTACTTC	TRBV3-1/TRBV3-2	TRBJ2-7	NA	NA
CASSWTGGTTGELFF	TGTGCCAGCAGCTGGACAGGGGGGACGACCGGGGAGCTGTTTTTT	TRBV5-8	TRBJ2-2	TRBD1	NA
CSARQGSGYTF	TGCAGTGCTCGACAGGGGAGTGGCTACACCTTC	TRBV20-1	TRBJ1-2	TRBD1	NA
CASGGDNNEQFF	TGTGCCAGCGGGGGGGACAACAATGAGCAGTTCTTC	TRBV2	TRBJ2-1	NA	NA
CASSYSSVGGYQPQHF	TGTGCCAGCAGTTACTCCTCAGTAGGGGGCTATCAGCCCCAGCATTTT	TRBV6-6	TRBJ1-5	TRBD1	NA
CASSTGLAGGTGELFF	TGTGCCAGCAGTACGGGACTAGCGGGAGGCACCGGGGAGCTGTTTTTT	TRBV2	TRBJ2-2	TRBD2	NA
CATKWGREGDEQYF	TGTGCCACCAAATGGGGCAGGGAGGGCGACGAGCAGTACTTC	TRBV27	TRBJ2-7	TRBD2	NA
CASRGGQANEKLFF	TGTGCCAGCAGGGGGGGGCAAGCTAATGAAAAACTGTTTTTT	TRBV6-5	TRBJ1-4	NA	NA
CASSPGFRSRTDTQYF	TGTGCCAGCAGCCCGGGATTTCGATCCCGCACAGATACGCAGTATTTT	TRBV3-1/TRBV3-2	TRBJ2-3	NA	NA
CASSTGTSGALYEQYF	TGTGCCAGCAGCACCGGGACTAGCGGAGCACTCTACGAGCAGTACTTC	TRBV5-4	TRBJ2-7	TRBD2	few
CASSRTGSSETQYF	TGTGCCAGCAGTAGGACAGGGTCCTCAGAGACCCAGTACTTC	TRBV25-1	TRBJ2-5	TRBD1	NA
CASSQGWQGLSNQPQHF	TGTGCCAGCAGCCAAGGTTGGCAGGGCCTCAGCAATCAGCCCCAGCATTTT	TRBV3-1/TRBV3-2	TRBJ1-5	NA	NA
CASSRAVSSYNEQFF	TGTGCCAGCAGCCGAGCGGTAAGCTCCTACAATGAGCAGTTCTTC	TRBV7-3	TRBJ2-1	NA	NA
CASSFGLAAGELFF	TGTGCCAGCAGCTTCGGACTAGCGGCCGGGGAGCTGTTTTTT	TRBV7-9	TRBJ2-2	TRBD2	NA
CASSYDRQTGGGQETQYF	TGTGCCAGCAGCTACGACCGTCAGACAGGGGGCGGGCAAGAGACCCAGTACTTC	TRBV27	TRBJ2-5	TRBD1	NA
CASRPLEHGELFF	TGTGCCAGTAGGCCCCTAGAGCACGGGGAGCTGTTTTTT	TRBV19	TRBJ2-2	NA	NA
CAISESGSGRAGSYNEQFF	TGTGCCATCAGTGAGTCAGGTAGCGGGAGGGCCGGGTCCTACAATGAGCAGTTCTTC	TRBV10-3	TRBJ2-1	TRBD2	NA
CASSQRTGGPGEQYF	TGTGCCAGCAGCCAACGAACGGGAGGGCCGGGCGAGCAGTACTTC	TRBV3-1/TRBV3-2	TRBJ2-7	TRBD2	NA
CASGLDWTSSTDTQYF	TGTGCTAGTGGTTTGGACTGGACTTCCAGCACAGATACGCAGTATTTT	TRBV12-5	TRBJ2-3	NA	NA
CAWSVTGVRTGNTIYF	TGTGCCTGGAGTGTAACAGGGGTGAGAACTGGAAACACCATATATTTT	TRBV30	TRBJ1-3	TRBD1	few
CASQPRDTGELFF	TGTGCCAGCCAACCCCGGGACACCGGGGAGCTGTTTTTT	TRBV6-5	TRBJ2-2	NA	NA
CASSFNIPRNTGELFF	TGTGCCAGCAGCTTCAACATCCCCAGGAACACCGGGGAGCTGTTTTTT	TRBV5-5	TRBJ2-2	NA	NA
CASSYIPGTSVKNEQFF	TGTGCCAGCAGTTACATACCCGGGACTAGCGTCAAAAATGAGCAGTTCTTC	TRBV6-2/TRBV6-3	TRBJ2-1	TRBD2	NA
CASSDSIGSASGIRNEQFF	TGTGCCAGCAGTGACTCAATTGGTAGCGCTAGCGGGATAAGGAATGAGCAGTTCTTC	TRBV6-4	TRBJ2-1	TRBD2	once
CASSQRDRGNTIYF	TGTGCCAGCAGCCAAAGGGACAGGGGAAACACCATATATTTT	TRBV3-1/TRBV3-2	TRBJ1-3	TRBD1	NA
CASSLEGGTYEQYF	TGTGCCAGCAGCTTAGAGGGGGGGACCTACGAGCAGTACTTC	TRBV7-8	TRBJ2-7	NA	few
CASSQEVFGTGGESEQYF	TGCGCCAGCAGCCAAGAAGTGTTCGGGACAGGGGGCGAATCCGAGCAGTACTTC	TRBV4-3	TRBJ2-7	TRBD1	once
CASSLAAGTSVTDTQYF	TGCGCCAGCAGCTTGGCCGCAGGGACTAGCGTCACAGATACGCAGTATTTT	TRBV5-1	TRBJ2-3	TRBD2	NA
CASTSWTKAPSGELFF	TGTGCCAGCACTTCGTGGACTAAGGCCCCCTCCGGGGAGCTGTTTTTT	TRBV13	TRBJ2-2	NA	NA
CASSPQSSGNQPQHF	TGTGCCAGTAGTCCTCAGAGCTCGGGGAATCAGCCCCAGCATTTT	TRBV19	TRBJ1-5	NA	NA
CASSGQRSGQGLIYEQYF	TGTGCCAGCAGCGGACAAAGGTCCGGACAGGGGCTCATCTACGAGCAGTACTTC	TRBV11-2	TRBJ2-7	TRBD1	NA
CASNIGYSNQPQHF	TGTGCCAGTAATATCGGTTATAGCAATCAGCCCCAGCATTTT	TRBV19	TRBJ1-5	NA	NA
CASSLRFQGGSDTQYF	TGTGCCAGCAGCTTAAGATTCCAGGGGGGATCAGATACGCAGTATTTT	TRBV7-6	TRBJ2-3	NA	NA
CSVPLGQGDGYTF	TGCAGCGTCCCCCTCGGACAGGGAGATGGCTACACCTTC	TRBV29-1	TRBJ1-2	TRBD1	NA
CASSPMSPRGNQPQHF	TGTGCCAGCTCACCAATGAGCCCACGGGGCAATCAGCCCCAGCATTTT	TRBV18	TRBJ1-5	NA	few
CASSRYRDTEAFF	TGTGCCAGCAGTCGTTACAGGGACACTGAAGCTTTCTTT	TRBV27	TRBJ1-1	NA	once
CASSQTTGAWGKNIQYF	TGTGCCAGCAGCCAAACCACAGGAGCATGGGGCAAAAACATTCAGTACTTC	TRBV3-1/TRBV3-2	TRBJ2-4	NA	NA
CASSPSPSGANVLTF	TGCGCCAGCAGCCCGAGCCCCTCTGGGGCCAACGTCCTGACTTTC	TRBV5-1	TRBJ2-6	NA	NA
CASSPRQGPQETQYF	TGTGCCAGCTCACCACGACAGGGACCCCAAGAGACCCAGTACTTC	TRBV18	TRBJ2-5	TRBD1	once
CASSPQPIPGQFESEAFF	TGTGCCAGCAGCCCCCAACCCATCCCGGGACAATTTGAGTCTGAAGCTTTCTTT	TRBV9	TRBJ1-1	NA	NA
CASSGGGLAGQETQYF	TGTGCCAGCAGCGGAGGCGGGCTGGCCGGACAAGAGACCCAGTACTTC	TRBV9	TRBJ2-5	NA	NA